This TCR beta chain comes out of a study of neurological immune-mediated disorders. Study-wide context: Within the group of approximately 35 multiple sclerosis patients, approximately 31 were relapsing-remitting, while 3 were secondary progressive.

Findings and limits, study-wide: Neither clinical nor MRI features were found to be associated with the multiple sclerosis repertoire cluster. No CDR3 amino acid sequences recurred among expanded clones across subjects, suggesting private repertoires in all groups.

The cDNA was synthesized by means of template-switch 5'RACE, which was carried out with 10-nucleotide random UMIs. Each CDR3 protein gets one entry after TCRdb re-called the 5' RACE reads with MiXCR. The sample records tens of thousands of distinct CDR3 sequences, over 4% being singletons. After removal of 4 bases from V and 4 bases from J, the junction contained 6 bases not matched to a gene. The CDR3 is made up of 15 amino acids. In germline, CDR1 is SGHRS, CDR2 YFSETQ. This clonotype has at least ten counts. Its antigen is unknown. Sequencing was carried out using PBMCs. The receptor was isolated from a human donor with multiple sclerosis. The donor label of this sample is uncertain. V usage is TRBV5-1 and J usage is TRBJ2-1, with TRBD1 matching 9 bases. The CDR3 nucleotides read TGCGCCAGCAGCCCCCAGGACAGGGGTTACAATGAGCAGTTCTTC. Translating gives CASSPQDRGYNEQFF.